This TCR beta chain was sequenced in a study of blood T cell repertoires in COVID-19. CDR3 length: 17 residues. Germline CDR1 reads MGHRA; CDR2 reads YSYEKL. Clones were sequenced by immunoSEQ multiplex PCR, and TCRdb holds only the in-frame ones, with some missing. The sample records fewer than 200,000 clones, more than 85% being singletons. Concerning this clone itself: One end of the junction is discordant with germline, which a read error may explain.

Sequencing was carried out using peripheral blood. V usage is TRBV4-1 and J usage is TRBJ2-7, with 7 bases fitting TRBD1. This TCR derives from an elderly woman with COVID-19, enrolled during active disease. The CDR3 protein is CASSQANRDSSIYGQYF. As DNA, the CDR3 is TGCGCCAGCAGCCAAGCAAACCGGGACAGCTCGATTTACGGGCAGTACTTC.